This T cell receptor beta chain was identified in a study of shared clonotypes between healthy human individuals. Study observations and caveats: The study sampled only blood, and tissue repertoires likely differ. Unshared clonotypes carried lower generation probabilities than those common to all four donors.

Remarks on this clone: Its specificity is not known.

Sorted-subset replicate PCR reactions were performed with roughly 200 ng DNA, corresponding to roughly 29,000 T cell genomes. This table comes from immunoSEQ multiplex PCR, and its TCRdb copy is limited to in-frame clones, with some not included. The repertoire holds roughly 2,300,000 clones, with around 90% as singletons. Source material: naive CD4+ T cells from PBMCs. Subset indicated: CD45RA+ positively selected. The sequence derives from a man younger than 35 in good health. Some clones in this sample may be carry-over from other donors' samples.

The CDR3 reads CSVGFLAGEGGELFF. The CDR3 DNA reads as TGCAGCGTTGGCTTCCTAGCGGGAGAGGGCGGGGAGCTGTTTTTT. The chain joins TRBV29-1 to TRBJ2-2, with TRBD2 matching 10 bases. The germline gives CDR1 SQVTM, CDR2 ANQGSEA. The CDR3 is 15 amino acids. V lost 4 bases to trimming and J lost 7 bases; unmatched junction nucleotides: 9.